This T cell receptor (beta chain) originates from a study of shared clonotypes between healthy human individuals. General observations from the study: Naive subsets tended to show greater estimated richness than memory subsets. Across a handful of donors, naive CD4 shared 4.5% to 6%, naive CD8 about 3.2%, memory CD4 less than 2.5%, memory CD8 0.4% to 0.5%.

Researchers ran the assay at a deep level. Sequencing used immunoSEQ multiplex PCR; TCRdb keeps in-frame clones, though not all of them. Here the sample spans over a million clones, about 74% being singletons. The CDR3 totals 15 residues. V lost 2 bases and J lost 1, with 10 bases in between. The germline V gene encodes CDR1 ENHRY and CDR2 SYGVKD. With respect to this clone: What it recognizes is unknown.

V gene TRBV10-3 combines with J gene TRBJ2-3; tentatively, D is TRBD2 (6 bases). This clonotype was sampled from a man between 18 and 29 years old in good health. Sample: memory CD4+ T cells sorted from blood. The sample's subset: CD45RA-negative fraction. CDR3 bases: TGTGCCATCAGTGAGCGGGAGACGGGCACAGATACGCAGTATTTT. It translates to CAISERETGTDTQYF.